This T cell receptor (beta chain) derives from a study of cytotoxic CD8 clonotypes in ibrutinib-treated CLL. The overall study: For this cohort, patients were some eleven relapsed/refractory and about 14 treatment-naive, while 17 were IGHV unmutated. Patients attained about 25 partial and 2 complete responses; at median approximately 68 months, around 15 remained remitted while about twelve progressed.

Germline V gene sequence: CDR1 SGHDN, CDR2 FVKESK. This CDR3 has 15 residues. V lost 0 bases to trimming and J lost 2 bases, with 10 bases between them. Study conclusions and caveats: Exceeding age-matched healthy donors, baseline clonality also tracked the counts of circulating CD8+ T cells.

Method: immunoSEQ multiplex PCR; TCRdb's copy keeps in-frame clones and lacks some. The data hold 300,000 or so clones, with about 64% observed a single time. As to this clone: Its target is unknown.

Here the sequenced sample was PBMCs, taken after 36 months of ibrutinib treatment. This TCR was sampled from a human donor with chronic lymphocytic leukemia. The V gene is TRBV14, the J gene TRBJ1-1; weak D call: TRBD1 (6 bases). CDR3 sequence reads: CASSQDATGNTEAFF. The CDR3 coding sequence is TGTGCCAGCAGCCAAGATGCGACAGGAAACACTGAAGCTTTCTTT.